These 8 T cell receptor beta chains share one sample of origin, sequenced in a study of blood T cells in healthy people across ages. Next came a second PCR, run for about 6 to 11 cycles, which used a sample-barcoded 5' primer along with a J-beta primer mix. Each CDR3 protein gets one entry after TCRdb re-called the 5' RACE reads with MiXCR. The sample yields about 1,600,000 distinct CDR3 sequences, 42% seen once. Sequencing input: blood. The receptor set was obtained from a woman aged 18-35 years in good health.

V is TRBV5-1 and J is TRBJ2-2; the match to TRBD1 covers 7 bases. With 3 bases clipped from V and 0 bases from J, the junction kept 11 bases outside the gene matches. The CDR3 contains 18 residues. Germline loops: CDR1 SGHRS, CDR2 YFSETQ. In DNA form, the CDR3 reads TGCGCCAGCAGCTATCCGGGACAGAGATCCGCGAACACCGGGGAGCTGTTTTTT. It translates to CASSYPGQRSANTGELFF.

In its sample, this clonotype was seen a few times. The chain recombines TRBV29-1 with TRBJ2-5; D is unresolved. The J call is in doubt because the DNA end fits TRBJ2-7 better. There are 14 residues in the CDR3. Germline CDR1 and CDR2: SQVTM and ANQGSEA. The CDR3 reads CSVAGGESYGEQYF. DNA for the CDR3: TGCAGCGTTGCAGGTGGGGAATCCTATGGCGAGCAGTACTTC.

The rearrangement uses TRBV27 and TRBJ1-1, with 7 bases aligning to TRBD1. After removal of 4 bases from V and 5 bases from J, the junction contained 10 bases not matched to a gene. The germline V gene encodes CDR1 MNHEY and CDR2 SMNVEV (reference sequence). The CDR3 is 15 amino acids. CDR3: CASSYRTGRRTEAFF. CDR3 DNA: TGTGCCAGCAGTTATAGGACAGGTCGGCGAACTGAAGCTTTCTTT.

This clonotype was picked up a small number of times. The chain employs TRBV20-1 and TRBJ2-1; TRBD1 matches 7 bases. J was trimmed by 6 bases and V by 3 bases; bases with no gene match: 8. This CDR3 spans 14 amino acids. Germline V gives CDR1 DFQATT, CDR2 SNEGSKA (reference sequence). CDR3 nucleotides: TGCAGTGCTAGTCGACAGGGCCCGACCAATGAGCAGTTCTTC. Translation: CSASRQGPTNEQFF.

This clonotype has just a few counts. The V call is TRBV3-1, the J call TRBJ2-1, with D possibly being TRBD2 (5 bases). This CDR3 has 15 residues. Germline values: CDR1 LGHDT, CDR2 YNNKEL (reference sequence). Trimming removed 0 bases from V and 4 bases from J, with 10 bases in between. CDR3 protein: CASSQDPREYNEQFF. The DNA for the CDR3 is TGTGCCAGCAGCCAAGATCCAAGGGAGTACAATGAGCAGTTCTTC.

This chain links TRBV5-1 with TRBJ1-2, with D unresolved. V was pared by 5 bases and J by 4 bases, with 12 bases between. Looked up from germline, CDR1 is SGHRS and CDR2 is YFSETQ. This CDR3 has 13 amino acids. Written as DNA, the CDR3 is TGCGCCAGCAGACTGGCTGAACTCTATGGCTACACCTTC. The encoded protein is CASRLAELYGYTF.

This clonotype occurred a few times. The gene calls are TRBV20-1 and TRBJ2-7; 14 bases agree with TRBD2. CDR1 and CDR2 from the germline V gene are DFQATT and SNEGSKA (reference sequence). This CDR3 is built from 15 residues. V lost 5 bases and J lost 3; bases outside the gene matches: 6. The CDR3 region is CSAPGLAGAVYEQYF. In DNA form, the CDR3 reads TGCAGTGCTCCGGGACTAGCGGGGGCTGTCTACGAGCAGTACTTC.

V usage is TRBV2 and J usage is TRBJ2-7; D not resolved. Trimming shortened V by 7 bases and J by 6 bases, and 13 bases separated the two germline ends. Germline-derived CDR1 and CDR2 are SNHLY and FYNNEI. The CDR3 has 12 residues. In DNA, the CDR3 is TGTGCCAGCAAAAGAGGTCTAAGCGAGCAGTACTTC. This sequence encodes CASKRGLSEQYF.